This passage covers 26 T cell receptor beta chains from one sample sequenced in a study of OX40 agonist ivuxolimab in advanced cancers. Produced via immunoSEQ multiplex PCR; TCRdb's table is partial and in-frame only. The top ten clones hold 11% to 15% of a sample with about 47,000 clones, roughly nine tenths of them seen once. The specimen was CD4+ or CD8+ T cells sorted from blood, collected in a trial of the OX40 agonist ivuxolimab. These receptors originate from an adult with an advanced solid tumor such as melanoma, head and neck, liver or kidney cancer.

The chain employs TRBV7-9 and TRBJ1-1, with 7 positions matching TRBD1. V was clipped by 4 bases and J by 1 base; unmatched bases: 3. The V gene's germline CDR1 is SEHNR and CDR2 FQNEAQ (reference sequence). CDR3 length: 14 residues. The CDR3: CASSSRDRNTEAFF. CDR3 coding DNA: TGTGCCAGCAGCTCCCGGGACAGGAACACTGAAGCTTTCTTT. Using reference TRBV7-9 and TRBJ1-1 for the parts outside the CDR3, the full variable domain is DTGVSQNPRHKITKRGQNVTFRCDPISEHNRLYWYRQTLGQGPEFLTYFQNEAQLEKSRLLSDRFSAERPKGSFSTLEIQRTEQGDSAMYLCASSSRDRNTEAFFGQGTRLTVV.

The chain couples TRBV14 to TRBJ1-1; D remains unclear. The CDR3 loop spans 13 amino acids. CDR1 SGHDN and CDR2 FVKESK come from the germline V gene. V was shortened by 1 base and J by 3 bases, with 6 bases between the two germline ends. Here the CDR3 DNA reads TGTGCCAGCAGCCAAGTGGGCTACACTGAAGCTTTCTTT. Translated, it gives CASSQVGYTEAFF.

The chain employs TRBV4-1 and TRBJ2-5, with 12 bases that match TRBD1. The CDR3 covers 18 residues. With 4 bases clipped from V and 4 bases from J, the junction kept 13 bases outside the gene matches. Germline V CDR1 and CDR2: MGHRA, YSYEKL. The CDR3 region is CASSLIQAGQGAGETQYF. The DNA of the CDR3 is TGCGCCAGCAGCCTAATCCAAGCGGGACAGGGGGCGGGAGAGACCCAGTACTTC.

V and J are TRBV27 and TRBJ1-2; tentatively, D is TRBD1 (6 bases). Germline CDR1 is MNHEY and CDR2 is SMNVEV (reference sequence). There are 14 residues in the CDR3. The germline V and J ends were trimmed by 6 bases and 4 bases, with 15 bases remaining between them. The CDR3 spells CASSPWQGTYGYTF. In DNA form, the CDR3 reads TGTGCCAGCAGCCCCTGGCAGGGGACCTATGGCTACACCTTC.

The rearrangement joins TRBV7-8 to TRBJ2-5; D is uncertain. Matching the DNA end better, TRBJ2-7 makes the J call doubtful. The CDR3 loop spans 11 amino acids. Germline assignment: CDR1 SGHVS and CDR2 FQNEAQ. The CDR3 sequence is CASSYYYEQYF. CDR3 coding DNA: TGTGCCAGCAGCTACTACTACGAGCAGTACTTC.

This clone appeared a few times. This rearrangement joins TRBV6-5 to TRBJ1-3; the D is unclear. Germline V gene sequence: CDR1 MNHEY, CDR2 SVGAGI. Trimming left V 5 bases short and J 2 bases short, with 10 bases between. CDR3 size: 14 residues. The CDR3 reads CASSPPPAGNTIYF. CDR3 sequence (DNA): TGTGCCAGCAGTCCCCCCCCGGCTGGAAACACCATATATTTT.

CDR3 bases: TGTGCCAGCTCACCACTACGTGATACGCAGTATTTT. Its translation: CASSPLRDTQYF. The chain couples TRBV18 to TRBJ2-3; no definite D call. The CDR3 extends over 12 amino acids. Germline V gene lookup returns CDR1 KGHSH and CDR2 LQKENI. V shed 1 base and J shed 6 bases, with 5 bases lying between them.

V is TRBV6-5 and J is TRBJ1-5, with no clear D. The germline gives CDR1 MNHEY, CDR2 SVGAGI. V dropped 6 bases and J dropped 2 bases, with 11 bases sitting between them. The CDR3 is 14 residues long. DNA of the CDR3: TGTGCCAGCAGCATAGGATTTGGCAATCAGCCCCAGCATTTT. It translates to CASSIGFGNQPQHF.

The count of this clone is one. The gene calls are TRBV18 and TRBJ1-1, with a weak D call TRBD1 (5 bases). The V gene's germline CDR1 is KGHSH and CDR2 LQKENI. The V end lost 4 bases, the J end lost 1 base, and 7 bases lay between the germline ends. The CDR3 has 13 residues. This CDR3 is CASSLTENTEAFF. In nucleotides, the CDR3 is TGTGCCAGCTCACTGACAGAGAACACTGAAGCTTTCTTT.

This CDR3 reads CASSLGQPTGELFF. The CDR3 DNA reads TGCGCCAGCAGCTTGGGACAGCCCACCGGGGAGCTGTTTTTT. This chain links TRBV5-1 with TRBJ2-2, with D possibly TRBD1 on 5 matching bases. Germline assignment: CDR1 SGHRS and CDR2 YFSETQ. V was pared by 0 bases and J by 4 bases, with 7 bases between. The CDR3 is made up of 14 amino acids.

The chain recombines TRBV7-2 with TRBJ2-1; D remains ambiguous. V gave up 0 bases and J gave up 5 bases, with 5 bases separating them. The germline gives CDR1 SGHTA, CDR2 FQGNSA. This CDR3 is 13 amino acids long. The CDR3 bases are TGTGCCAGCAGCTTAGCAGAGAACAATGAGCAGTTCTTC. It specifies CASSLAENNEQFF.

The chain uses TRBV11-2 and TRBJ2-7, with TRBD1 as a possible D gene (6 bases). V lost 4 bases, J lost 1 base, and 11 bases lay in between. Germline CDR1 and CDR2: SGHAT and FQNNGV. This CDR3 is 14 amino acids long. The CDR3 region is CASSSDRGSYEQYF. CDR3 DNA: TGTGCCAGCAGCTCGGACAGAGGATCCTACGAGCAGTACTTC.

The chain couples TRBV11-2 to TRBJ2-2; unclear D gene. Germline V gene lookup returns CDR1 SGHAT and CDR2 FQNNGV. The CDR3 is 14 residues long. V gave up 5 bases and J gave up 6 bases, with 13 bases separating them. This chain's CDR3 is CASSLRQTPGELFF. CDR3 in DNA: TGTGCCAGCAGCCTCCGACAAACGCCCGGGGAGCTGTTTTTT.

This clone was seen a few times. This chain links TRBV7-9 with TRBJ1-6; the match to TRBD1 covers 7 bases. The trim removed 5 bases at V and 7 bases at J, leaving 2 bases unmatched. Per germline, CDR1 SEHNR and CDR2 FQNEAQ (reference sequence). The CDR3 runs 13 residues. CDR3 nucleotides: TGTGCCAGCAGCGGACAGGTGAATTCACCCCTCCACTTT. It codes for CASSGQVNSPLHF.

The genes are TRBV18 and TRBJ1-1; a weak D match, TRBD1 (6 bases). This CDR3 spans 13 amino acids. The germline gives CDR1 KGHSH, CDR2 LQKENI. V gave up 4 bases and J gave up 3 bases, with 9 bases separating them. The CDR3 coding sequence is TGTGCCAGCTCACAGGGGGGGGACACTGAAGCTTTCTTT. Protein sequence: CASSQGGDTEAFF.

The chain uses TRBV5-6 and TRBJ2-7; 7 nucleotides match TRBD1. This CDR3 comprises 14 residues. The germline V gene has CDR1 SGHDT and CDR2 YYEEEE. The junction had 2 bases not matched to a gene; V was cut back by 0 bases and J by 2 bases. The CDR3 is CASSLGQGAYEQYF. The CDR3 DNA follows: TGTGCCAGCAGCTTGGGGCAGGGGGCCTACGAGCAGTACTTC.

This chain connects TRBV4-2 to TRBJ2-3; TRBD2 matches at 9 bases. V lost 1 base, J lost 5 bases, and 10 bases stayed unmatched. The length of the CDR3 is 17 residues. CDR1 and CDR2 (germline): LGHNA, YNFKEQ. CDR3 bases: TGTGCCAGCAGCCAAGCTCGGGCGGGAGGGCTCCAAGATACGCAGTATTTT. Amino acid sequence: CASSQARAGGLQDTQYF.

CDR3 amino acids: CASSWGRQYSPLHF. Written as DNA, the CDR3 is TGTGCCAGCAGTTGGGGAAGACAGTATTCACCCCTCCACTTT. This sequence joins TRBV27 and TRBJ1-6; tentative D call: TRBD1 (5 bases). CDR3 size: 14 residues. The ends were cut back, 4 bases at V and 8 bases at J, with 12 bases in the middle. Looked up from germline, CDR1 is MNHEY and CDR2 is SMNVEV (reference sequence).

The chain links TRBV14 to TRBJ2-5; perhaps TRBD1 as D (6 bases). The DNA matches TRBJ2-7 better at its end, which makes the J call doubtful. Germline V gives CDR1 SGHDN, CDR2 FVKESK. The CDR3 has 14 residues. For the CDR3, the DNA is TGTGCCAGCAGCCGGGGCAGGGGCTCCTACGAGCAGTACTTC. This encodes CASSRGRGSYEQYF.

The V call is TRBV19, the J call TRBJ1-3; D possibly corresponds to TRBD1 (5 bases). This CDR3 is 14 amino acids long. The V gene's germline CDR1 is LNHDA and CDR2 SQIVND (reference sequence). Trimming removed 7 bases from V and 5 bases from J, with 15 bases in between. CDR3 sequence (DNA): TGTGCCAGTACTGCAGCGGGGGTGAGAAACACCATATATTTT. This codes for CASTAAGVRNTIYF.

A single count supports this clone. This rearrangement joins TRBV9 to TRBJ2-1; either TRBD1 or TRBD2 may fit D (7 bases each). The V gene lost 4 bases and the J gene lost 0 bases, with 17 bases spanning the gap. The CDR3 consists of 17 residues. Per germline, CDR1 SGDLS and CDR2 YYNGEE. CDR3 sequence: CASSIQGGGSSYNEQFF. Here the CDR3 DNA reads TGTGCCAGCAGCATCCAGGGGGGCGGGAGCTCCTACAATGAGCAGTTCTTC.

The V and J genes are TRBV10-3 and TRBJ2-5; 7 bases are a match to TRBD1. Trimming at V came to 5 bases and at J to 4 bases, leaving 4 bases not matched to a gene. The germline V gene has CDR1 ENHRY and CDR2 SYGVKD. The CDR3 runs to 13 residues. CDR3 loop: CAISTGVGETQYF. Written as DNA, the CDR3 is TGTGCCATCAGTACAGGGGTAGGAGAGACCCAGTACTTC.

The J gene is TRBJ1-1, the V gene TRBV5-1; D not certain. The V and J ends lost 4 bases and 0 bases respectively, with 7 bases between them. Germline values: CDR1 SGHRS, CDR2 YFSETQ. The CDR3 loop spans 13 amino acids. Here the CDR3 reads CASSDLMNTEAFF. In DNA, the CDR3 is TGCGCCAGCAGCGATCTAATGAACACTGAAGCTTTCTTT. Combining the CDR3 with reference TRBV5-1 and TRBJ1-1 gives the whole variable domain KAGVTQTPRYLIKTRGQQVTLSCSPISGHRSVSWYQQTPGQGLQFLFEYFSETQRNKGNFPGRFSGRQFSNSRSEMNVSTLELGDSALYLCASSDLMNTEAFFGQGTRLTVV.

Here the CDR3 reads CASSVGHHSGNTIYF. CDR3 DNA sequence: TGTGCCAGCAGCGTAGGACACCACTCTGGAAACACCATATATTTT. The chain is built from TRBV9 and TRBJ1-3; D gene unclear. Germline V gene sequence: CDR1 SGDLS, CDR2 YYNGEE. The V gene lost 0 bases and the J gene lost 0 bases, with 7 bases spanning the gap. The CDR3 totals 15 residues.

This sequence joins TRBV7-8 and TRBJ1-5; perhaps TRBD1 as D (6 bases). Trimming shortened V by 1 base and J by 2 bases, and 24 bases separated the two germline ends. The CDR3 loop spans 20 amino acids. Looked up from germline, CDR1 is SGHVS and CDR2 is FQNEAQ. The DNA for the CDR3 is TGTGCCAGCAGCTTAGGTTCCAGGGGCCTAGCACCCGTCCGCAATCAGCCCCAGCATTTT. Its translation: CASSLGSRGLAPVRNQPQHF.

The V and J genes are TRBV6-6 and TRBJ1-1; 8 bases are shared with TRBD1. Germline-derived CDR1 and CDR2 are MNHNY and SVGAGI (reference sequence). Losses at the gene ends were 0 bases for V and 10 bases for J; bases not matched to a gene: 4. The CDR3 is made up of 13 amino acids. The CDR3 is CASSYSRTGGAFF. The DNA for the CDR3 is TGTGCCAGCAGTTACTCCCGTACAGGGGGAGCTTTCTTT.